Listed here is a single TCR beta chain. Its antigen is not identified. CDR3 size: 16 residues. V lost 1 base to trimming and J lost 4 bases, with 14 bases between them. The germline V gene has CDR1 SGHTA and CDR2 FQGNSA. This record comes from a study of T-cell reconstitution after alpha-beta-depleted transplantation in children. Regarding the study as a whole: Once a year had passed after transplant, T-cell counts and diversity came mostly from newly produced T cells. Diversity of TCRbeta at day 60 was high in some patients, arising from surviving recipient T cells and thymic progenitors.

TCRbeta library construction was performed incorporating unique molecular identifiers. TCRdb independently ran MiXCR on the PCR reads; one entry per CDR3 protein. The sample contains approximately 800,000 distinct CDR3 sequences, under 20% of which appear only once. The J gene is TRBJ2-1, the V gene TRBV7-2, with D perhaps assigned TRBD1 or TRBD2 (5 bases each). The sequence was obtained from a male patient younger than 18 who had a stem cell transplant for acute lymphoblastic leukemia, so the T cells may come from the graft donor. The sequences come from PBMCs, mostly from graft donor cells, collected 360 days after TCRalphabeta/CD19-depleted stem cell transplant. The CDR3 DNA reads as TGTGCCAGCAGCTTAGTAGTCCGGGGCTCTTACAATGAGCAGTTCTTC. Translation: CASSLVVRGSYNEQFF.